This TCR beta chain came from a study of T-cell reconstitution after alpha-beta-depleted transplantation in children. Trimming stripped 8 bases from V and 1 base from J, with 16 bases between. This CDR3 is built from 15 residues. Molecular barcoding with unique molecular identifiers was used for the TCRbeta library. TCRdb redid the calling of the PCR reads with MiXCR, one entry per CDR3 protein. Of roughly 300,000 distinct CDR3 sequences in the sample, 10% are singletons; the top ten hold roughly 2.5%. The chain couples TRBV12-3 or TRBV12-4 to TRBJ2-3; D ambiguous. This specimen consisted of PBMCs from the stem cell graft donor, obtained from the stem cell graft. The receptor's source is a human donor who donated a stem cell graft to a child with acute lymphoblastic leukemia. The CDR3 sequence: CASAPVGLGTDTQYF. The CDR3 nucleotides are TGTGCCAGCGCTCCGGTGGGGTTGGGCACAGATACGCAGTATTTT.